A single T cell receptor (beta chain) is shown here with its context. What it binds is not known. The entry originates in a study of Ad26.COV2.S vaccination and SARS-CoV-2 variants. Whole-study results and caveats: Breadth measured for non-spike TCRs was similar across vaccine and placebo recipients.

Repertoires were generated with immunoSEQ multiplex PCR, while TCRdb's copy carries only in-frame clones and drops some. The data contain some 320,000 clones, approximately 80% of them singletons. V was clipped by 3 bases and J by 2 bases; unmatched bases: 6. The CDR3 is 16 amino acids. Germline V gene sequence: CDR1 LNHNV, CDR2 YYDKDF (reference sequence). Treatment of the sample: roughly 20 received Ad26.COV2.S at low or high dose, single or two shots; roughly five received placebo; per-sample allocation not given. Samples were taken on day 63 after the first vaccine or placebo injection. J is TRBJ1-3 and V is TRBV15, with 8 bases fitting TRBD1. Sequences were derived from peripheral blood, sampled in a trial of Ad26.COV2.S vaccine versus placebo. This sequence was found in a person between 18 and 65 years old who received the Ad26.COV2.S COVID-19 vaccine or a placebo. The CDR3 protein is CATSRTGDAPGNTIYF. CDR3 sequence (DNA): TGTGCCACCAGCAGGACAGGGGACGCCCCTGGAAACACCATATATTTT.